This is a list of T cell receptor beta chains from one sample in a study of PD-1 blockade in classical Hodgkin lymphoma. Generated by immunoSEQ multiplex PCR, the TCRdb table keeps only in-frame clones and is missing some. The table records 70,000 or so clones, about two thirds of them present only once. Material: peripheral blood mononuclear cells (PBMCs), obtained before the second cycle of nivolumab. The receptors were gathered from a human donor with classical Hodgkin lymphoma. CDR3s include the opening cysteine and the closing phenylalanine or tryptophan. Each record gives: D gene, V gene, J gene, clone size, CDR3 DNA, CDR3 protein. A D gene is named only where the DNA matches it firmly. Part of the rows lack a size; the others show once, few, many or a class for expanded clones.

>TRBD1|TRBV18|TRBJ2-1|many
TGTGCCAGCTCACCCCCAGGGACAGCATATACCTACAATGAGCAGTTCTTC
CASSPPGTAYTYNEQFF
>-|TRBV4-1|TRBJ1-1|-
TGCGCCAGCAGCCAACCGGGCACTGAAGCTTTCTTT
CASSQPGTEAFF
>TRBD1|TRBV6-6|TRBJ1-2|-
TGTGCCAGCAGTTTAGGGACAGGCTATGGCTACACCTTC
CASSLGTGYGYTF
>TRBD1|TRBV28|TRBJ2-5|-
TGTGCCAGCAGTTTGGACATGACAGGGCAAGAGACCCAGTACTTC
CASSLDMTGQETQYF
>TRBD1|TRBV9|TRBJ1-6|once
TGTGCCAGCAGCGTCGGTGGGGGGACAGATAATTCACCCCTCCACTTT
CASSVGGGTDNSPLHF
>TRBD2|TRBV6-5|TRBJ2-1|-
TGTGCCAGCCAGGAAGCGGGGGGGCCGGGTGAGCAGTTCTTC
CASQEAGGPGEQFF
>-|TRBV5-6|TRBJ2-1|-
TGTGCCAGCAGCTTGGGGGACGGAGGTGCTTATGAGCAGTTCTTC
CASSLGDGGAYEQFF
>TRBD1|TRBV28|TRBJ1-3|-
TGTGCCAGCAGTCCCACAGGGGTCCTCTCTGGAAACACCATATATTTT
CASSPTGVLSGNTIYF
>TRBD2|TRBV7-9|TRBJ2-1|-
TGTGCCAGCAGCCCAGAGACTAGCGGGGGGATGAATGAGCAGTTCTTC
CASSPETSGGMNEQFF
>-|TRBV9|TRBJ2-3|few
TGTGCCAGCAGCGTAGACGGTACAGGGTTTGATACGCAGTATTTT
CASSVDGTGFDTQYF
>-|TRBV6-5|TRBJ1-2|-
TGTGCCAGCAGTTTTGCCAGTAACTATGGCTACACCTTC
CASSFASNYGYTF
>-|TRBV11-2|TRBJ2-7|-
TGTGCCAGCAGCTTCGGTTCGACGGGAGAGTACGAGCAGTACTTC
CASSFGSTGEYEQYF
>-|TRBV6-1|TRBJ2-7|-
TGTGCCAGCAGTGACCGGCGTGTATACCCCTACGAGCAGTACTTC
CASSDRRVYPYEQYF
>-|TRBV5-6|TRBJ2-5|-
TGTGCCAGCAGCTTCGGGACCTCTGAGACCCAGTACTTC
CASSFGTSETQYF
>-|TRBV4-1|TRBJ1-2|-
TGCGCCAGCAGCCAGCCTCCGGGGCCATCTAACTATGGCTACACCTTC
CASSQPPGPSNYGYTF
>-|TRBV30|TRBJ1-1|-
TGTGCCTGGACGTCAGGGTACGAGGGGATGAACACTGAAGCTTTCTTT
CAWTSGYEGMNTEAFF
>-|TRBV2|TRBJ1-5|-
TGTGCCAGCAGTGAGGCAAGAGTGGGTCAGCCCCAGCATTTT
CASSEARVGQPQHF
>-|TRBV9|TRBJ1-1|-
TGTGCCAGCAGCGTAGAATGGGTGGGTGGCACTGAAGCTTTCTTT
CASSVEWVGGTEAFF
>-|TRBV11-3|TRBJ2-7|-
TGTGCCAGCAGCTTAGACCTCGAGCAGTACTTC
CASSLDLEQYF
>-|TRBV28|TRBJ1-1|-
TGTGCCAGCAGCCGTGGACAAATCACTGAAGCTTTCTTT
CASSRGQITEAFF
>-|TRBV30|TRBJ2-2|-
TGTGCCTGGAGTAGCGAGGTGGGGACCCTGGAAACCGGGGAGCTGTTTTTT
CAWSSEVGTLETGELFF
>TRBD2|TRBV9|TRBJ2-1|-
TGTGCCAGCAGCGCTAGCGGGACCTCGAACAATGAGCAGTTCTTC
CASSASGTSNNEQFF
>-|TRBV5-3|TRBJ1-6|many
TGTGCCAGAAGCCTCGGACAGCCGAGCCCTTATAATTCACCCCTCCACTTT
CARSLGQPSPYNSPLHF
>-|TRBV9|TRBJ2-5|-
TGTGCCAGCAGCCTGGGGGGCACCCAAGAGACCCAGTACTTC
CASSLGGTQETQYF
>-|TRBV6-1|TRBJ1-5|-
TGTGCCAGCCAAGAATGGGGCAATCAGCCCCAGCATTTT
CASQEWGNQPQHF
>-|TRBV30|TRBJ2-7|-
TGTGCCTGGAGTGCCGGGGCCCTCTACGAGCAGTACTTC
CAWSAGALYEQYF
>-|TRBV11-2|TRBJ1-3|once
TGTGCCAGCAGCTTAAGTCCGGGAGGCGGAAACACCATATATTTT
CASSLSPGGGNTIYF
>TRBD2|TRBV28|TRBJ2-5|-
TGTGCCAGCAGTTTACGAAGCGGGGTGGAGACCCAGTACTTC
CASSLRSGVETQYF
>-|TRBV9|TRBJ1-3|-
TGTGCCAGCAGCGTAGGGGGTGCCTCTGGAAACACCATATATTTT
CASSVGGASGNTIYF
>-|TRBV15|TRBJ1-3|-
TGTGCCACCAGCAGAGATCGTGCCGGAGTATATTTT
CATSRDRAGVYF
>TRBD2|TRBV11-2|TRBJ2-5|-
TGTGCCAGCAGCTTAACGATTAGCGGGGGCCAAGAGACCCAGTACTTC
CASSLTISGGQETQYF
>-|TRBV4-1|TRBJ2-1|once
TGCGCCAGCAGCCAGGGAAGCCGGCTAGAGAATGAGCAGTTCTTC
CASSQGSRLENEQFF
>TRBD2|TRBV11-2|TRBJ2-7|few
TGTGCCAGCAGCTTAGCGGCGGGAGGTCCCTACGAGCAGTACTTC
CASSLAAGGPYEQYF
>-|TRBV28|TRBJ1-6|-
TGTGCCAGCAGTTTAATGGACAGTGCCCTGATTTCACCCCTCCACTTT
CASSLMDSALISPLHF
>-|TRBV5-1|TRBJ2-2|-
TGCGCCAGCAGCTCCGGGAATGGGGGCACCGGGGAGCTGTTTTTT
CASSSGNGGTGELFF
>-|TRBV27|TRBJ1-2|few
TGTGCCAGCAGTTTATCGCAGGGAAGCTATGGCTACACCTTC
CASSLSQGSYGYTF
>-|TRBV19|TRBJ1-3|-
TGTGCCAGTAGGCCACTGGTTAGTGGAAACACCATATATTTT
CASRPLVSGNTIYF
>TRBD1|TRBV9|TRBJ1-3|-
TGTGCCAGCAGCGTAGAGGGGACAGGGATCTCTGGAAACACCATATATTTT
CASSVEGTGISGNTIYF
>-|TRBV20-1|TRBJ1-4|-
TGCAGTGCTTGGCGTGATGAAAAACTGTTTTTT
CSAWRDEKLFF
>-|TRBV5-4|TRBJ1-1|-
TGTGCCAGCAGCCTTTGGGGTGCCACTGAAGCTTTCTTT
CASSLWGATEAFF
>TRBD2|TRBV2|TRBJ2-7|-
TGTGCCAGCAGCGACTCGGGGGTAGCGGGACACGAGCAGTACTTC
CASSDSGVAGHEQYF
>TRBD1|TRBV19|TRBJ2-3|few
TGTGCCAGTAGTATACTGACAGGGGCCAGCACAGATACGCAGTATTTT
CASSILTGASTDTQYF
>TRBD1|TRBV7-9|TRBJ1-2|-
TGTGCCAGCAGCTTCCACCTAGGACAGGGGGCCCTTGGGTACCTCTACACCTTC
CASSFHLGQGALGYLYTF
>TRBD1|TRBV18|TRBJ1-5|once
TGTGCCAGCTCACCAGGGACAGTCCCGGGGCCCCAGCATTTT
CASSPGTVPGPQHF
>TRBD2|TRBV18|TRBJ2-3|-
TGTGCCAGCTCACCACCCAAGGCTAGCGGGAGTCCCGCCGGAGATACGCAGTATTTT
CASSPPKASGSPAGDTQYF
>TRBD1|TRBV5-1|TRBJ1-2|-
TGCGCCAGCAGCCCAAACCTACAGGGGAGCTATGGCTACACCTTC
CASSPNLQGSYGYTF
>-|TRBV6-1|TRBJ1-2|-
TGTGCCAGCAGTGAAGCGCAGGGCGGGCGGAATTGGTGGTATGGCTACACCTTC
CASSEAQGGRNWWYGYTF
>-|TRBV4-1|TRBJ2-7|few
TGCGCCAGCAGTACGTGGGTTTCGGCCGAGCAGTACTTC
CASSTWVSAEQYF
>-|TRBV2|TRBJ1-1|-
TGTGCCAGCAGGGCGGAGTCGAACACTGAAGCTTTCTTT
CASRAESNTEAFF
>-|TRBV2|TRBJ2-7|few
TGTGCCAGCAGGGGGCTCGACGATAACTACGAGCAGTACTTC
CASRGLDDNYEQYF
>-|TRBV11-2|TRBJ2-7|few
TGTGCCAGCAGCCCACTAGGGCACGAGCAGTACTTC
CASSPLGHEQYF
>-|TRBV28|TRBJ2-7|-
TGTGCCAGCAGTTTACCGGGCGATGCGAGCTCCTACGAGCAGTACTTC
CASSLPGDASSYEQYF
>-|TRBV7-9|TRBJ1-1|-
TGTGCCAGCAGCCCAAGTTCCAATACTGAAGCTTTCTTT
CASSPSSNTEAFF
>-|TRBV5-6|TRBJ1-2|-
TGTGCCAGCAGCTTGAGAAATAGCCCGGCTGGCTACACCTTC
CASSLRNSPAGYTF
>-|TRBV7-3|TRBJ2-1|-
TGTGCCAGCAGCCACCAAGCGACTAGTACGCAGGAGCAGTTCTTC
CASSHQATSTQEQFF
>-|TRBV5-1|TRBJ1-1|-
TGCGCCAGCAGCCACGGGACACTCACTGAAGCTTTCTTT
CASSHGTLTEAFF
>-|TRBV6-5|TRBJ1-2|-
TGTGCCAGCAGGGGGCAGGGGAACTATGGCTACACCTTC
CASRGQGNYGYTF
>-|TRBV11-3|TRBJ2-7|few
TGTGCCAGCAGCTTAACGGGAAACGAGCAGTACTTC
CASSLTGNEQYF
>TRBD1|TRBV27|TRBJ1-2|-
TGTGCCAGCAGTTCCGACAGGGGGCGGGATGGCTACACCTTC
CASSSDRGRDGYTF